Listed below are T cell receptor beta chains from one sample, sequenced in a study of T cells in Graves' hyperthyroidism and ophthalmopathy. One entry per CDR3 protein, called by TCRdb with MiXCR from the multiplex PCR reads. The profile shows around 190,000 distinct CDR3 sequences, less than 20% of them singletons. Sequencing input: blood. The source is a woman in her forties or fifties with Graves' hyperthyroidism. CDR3s include the opening cysteine and the closing phenylalanine or tryptophan.

>14|TRBV2|TRBJ2-7
CASRLQAGINEQYF
>15|TRBV11-2|TRBJ2-1
CASSLGLAGPNEQFF
>16|TRBV4-1|TRBJ2-1
CASSQVSGAVGGEQFF
>12|TRBV9|TRBJ2-7
CASSGSDYEQYF
>12|TRBV12-3/TRBV12-4|TRBJ2-5
CASSFRQVTQYF
>15|TRBV6-1|TRBJ2-1
CASKVPGLAGGGEFF
>15|TRBV7-3|TRBJ2-3
CASSPGQGLVDTQYF
>13|TRBV6-4|TRBJ2-3
CASSRQGTDTQYF
>15|TRBV12-3/TRBV12-4|TRBJ2-2
CASSRLAGNAGELFF
>15|TRBV20-1|TRBJ2-3
CSATPTTSRADTQYF
>20|TRBV19|TRBJ1-2
CASSMIRGNQSPKTNYGYTF
>14|TRBV4-1|TRBJ1-2
CASSQDVANYGYTF
>15|TRBV27|TRBJ2-1
CASSLILAGYHEQFF
>15|TRBV27|TRBJ2-6
CASTPTGFRANVLTF
>17|TRBV5-5|TRBJ1-5
CASSLSASAYSNQPQHF
>12|TRBV7-6|TRBJ2-1
CASSLALAEQFF
>15|TRBV5-5|TRBJ1-2
CASSLEPNLVHGYTF
>15|TRBV6-5|TRBJ2-1
CASSYVSGSVDEQFF
>12|TRBV7-9|TRBJ1-1
CASTSTNTEAFF
>13|TRBV9|TRBJ1-1
CASSEQGWTEAFF
>13|TRBV20-1|TRBJ1-5
CSAWGSINQPQHF
>15|TRBV5-1|TRBJ2-7
CASRLLGLAYYEQYF
>13|TRBV11-3|TRBJ2-1
CASSSTWNNEQFF
>14|TRBV30|TRBJ1-2
CAWRNRVVSYGYTF
>14|TRBV7-9|TRBJ2-7
CASSSDGGPYEQYF
>15|TRBV4-1|TRBJ2-7
CASRGGAGSSYEQYF
>16|TRBV7-8|TRBJ1-5
CASSLVPDRSNQPQHF
>14|TRBV28|TRBJ1-5
CASSLPDLDQPQHF
>13|TRBV2|TRBJ2-7
CATDTGGAYEQYF
>13|TRBV20-1|TRBJ2-7
CSASRRETYEQYF
>15|TRBV11-2|TRBJ2-1
CASSARWGSGDEQFF
>15|TRBV20-1|TRBJ2-2
CSASRGPKNTGELFF
>15|TRBV20-1|TRBJ2-1
CSAPRSGSSYNEQFF
>15|TRBV24-1|TRBJ2-7
CATSDSGTGNAEQYF
>14|TRBV5-1|TRBJ1-4
CASSPLGGEEKLFF
>12|TRBV9|TRBJ2-3
CASSQTGPAQYF